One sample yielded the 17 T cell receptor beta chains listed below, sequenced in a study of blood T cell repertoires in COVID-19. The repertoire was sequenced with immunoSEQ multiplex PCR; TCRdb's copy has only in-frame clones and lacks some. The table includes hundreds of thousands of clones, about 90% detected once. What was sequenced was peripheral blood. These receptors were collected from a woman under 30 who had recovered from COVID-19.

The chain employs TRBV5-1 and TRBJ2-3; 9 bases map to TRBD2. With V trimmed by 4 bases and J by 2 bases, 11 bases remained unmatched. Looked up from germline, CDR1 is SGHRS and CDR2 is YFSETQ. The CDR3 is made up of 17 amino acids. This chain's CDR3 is CASSTQAGGGVTDTQYF. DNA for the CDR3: TGCGCCAGCAGCACCCAAGCGGGAGGCGGCGTCACAGATACGCAGTATTTT.

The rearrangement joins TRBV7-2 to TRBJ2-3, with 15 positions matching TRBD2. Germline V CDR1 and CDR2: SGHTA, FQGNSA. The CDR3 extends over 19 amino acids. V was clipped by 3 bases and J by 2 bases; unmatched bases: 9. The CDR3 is CASSLGLAGGPRDTDTQYF. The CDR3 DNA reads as TGTGCCAGCAGCTTGGGACTAGCGGGAGGCCCTCGAGACACAGATACGCAGTATTTT.

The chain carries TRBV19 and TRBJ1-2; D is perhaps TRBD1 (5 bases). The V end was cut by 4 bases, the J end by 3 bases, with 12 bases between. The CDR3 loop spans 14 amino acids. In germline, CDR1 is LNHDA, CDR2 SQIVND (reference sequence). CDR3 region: CASSTAGRDYGYTF. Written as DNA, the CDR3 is TGTGCCAGTAGTACCGCAGGGAGGGACTATGGCTACACCTTC.

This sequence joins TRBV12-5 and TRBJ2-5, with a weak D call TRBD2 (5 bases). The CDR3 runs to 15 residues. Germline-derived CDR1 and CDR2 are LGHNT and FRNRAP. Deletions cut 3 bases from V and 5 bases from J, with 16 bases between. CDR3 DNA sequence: TGTGCTAGTGGTTTCACCGGTCCTCGAGGGGAGACCCAGTACTTC. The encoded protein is CASGFTGPRGETQYF.

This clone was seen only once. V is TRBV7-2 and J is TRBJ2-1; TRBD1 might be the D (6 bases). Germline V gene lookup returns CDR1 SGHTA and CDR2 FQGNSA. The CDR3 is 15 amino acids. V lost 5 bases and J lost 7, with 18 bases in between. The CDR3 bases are TGTGCCAGCAGCCCTGACAGGAGTTGGAGGAATGAGCAGTTCTTC. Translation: CASSPDRSWRNEQFF.

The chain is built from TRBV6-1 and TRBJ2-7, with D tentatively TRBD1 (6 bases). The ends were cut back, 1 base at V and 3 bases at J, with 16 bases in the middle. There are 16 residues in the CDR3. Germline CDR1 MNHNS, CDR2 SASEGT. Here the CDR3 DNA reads TGTGCCAGCAGTGAAGGCCGTGGACAGCCCTACTACGAGCAGTACGTC. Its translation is CASSEGRGQPYYEQYV.

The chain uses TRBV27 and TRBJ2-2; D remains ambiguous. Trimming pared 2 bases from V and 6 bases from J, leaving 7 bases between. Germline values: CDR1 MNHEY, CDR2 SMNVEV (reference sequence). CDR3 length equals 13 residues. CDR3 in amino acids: CASSLGVAGELFF. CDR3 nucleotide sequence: TGTGCCAGCAGTTTAGGAGTCGCCGGGGAGCTGTTTTTT.

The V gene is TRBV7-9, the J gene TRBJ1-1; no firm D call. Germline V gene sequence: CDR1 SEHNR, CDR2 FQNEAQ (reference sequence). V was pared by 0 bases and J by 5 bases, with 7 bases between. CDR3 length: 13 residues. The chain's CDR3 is CASSLARATEAFF. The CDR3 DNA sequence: TGTGCCAGCAGCTTAGCGCGGGCGACTGAAGCTTTCTTT.

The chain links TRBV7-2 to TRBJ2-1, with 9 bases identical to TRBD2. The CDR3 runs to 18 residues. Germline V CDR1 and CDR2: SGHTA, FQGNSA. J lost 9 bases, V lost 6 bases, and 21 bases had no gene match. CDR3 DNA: TGTGCCAGCAGAGGGTGGAGGGACGGCGGGAGGGCCTTCGGTGAGCAGTTCTTC. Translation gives CASRGWRDGGRAFGEQFF. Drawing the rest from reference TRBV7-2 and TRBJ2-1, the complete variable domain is GAGVSQSPSNKVTEKGKDVELRCDPISGHTALYWYRQSLGQGLEFLIYFQGNSAPDKSGLPSDRFSAERTGGSVSTLTIQRTQQEDSAVYLCASRGWRDGGRAFGEQFFGPGTRLTVL.

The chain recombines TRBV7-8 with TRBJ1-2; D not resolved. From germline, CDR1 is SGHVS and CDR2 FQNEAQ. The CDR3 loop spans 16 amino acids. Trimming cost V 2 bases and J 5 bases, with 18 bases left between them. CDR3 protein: CASSLFLISGDYGYTF. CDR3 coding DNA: TGTGCCAGCAGCTTATTTCTTATATCGGGAGATTATGGCTACACCTTC.

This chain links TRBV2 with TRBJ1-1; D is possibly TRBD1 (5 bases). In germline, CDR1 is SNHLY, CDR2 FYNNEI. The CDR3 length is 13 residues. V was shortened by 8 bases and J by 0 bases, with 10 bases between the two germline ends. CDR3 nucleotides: TGTGCCAGCCAGGGTTACATGAACACTGAAGCTTTCTTT. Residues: CASQGYMNTEAFF.

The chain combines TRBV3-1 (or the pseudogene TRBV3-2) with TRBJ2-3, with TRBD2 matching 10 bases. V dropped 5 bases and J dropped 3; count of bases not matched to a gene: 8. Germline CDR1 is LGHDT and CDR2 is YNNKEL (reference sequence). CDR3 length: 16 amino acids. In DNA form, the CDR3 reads TGTGCCAGCAGCTCACTAGCGGGACAGAGTACAGATACGCAGTATTTT. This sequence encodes CASSSLAGQSTDTQYF.

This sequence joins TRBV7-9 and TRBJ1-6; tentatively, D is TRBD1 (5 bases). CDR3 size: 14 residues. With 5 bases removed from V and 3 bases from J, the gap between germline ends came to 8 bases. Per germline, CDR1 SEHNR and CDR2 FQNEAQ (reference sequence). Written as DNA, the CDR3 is TGTGCCAGCAGCCGGGACTACTATAATTCACCCCTCCACTTT. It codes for CASSRDYYNSPLHF. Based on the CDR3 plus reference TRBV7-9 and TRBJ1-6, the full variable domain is DTGVSQNPRHKITKRGQNVTFRCDPISEHNRLYWYRQTLGQGPEFLTYFQNEAQLEKSRLLSDRFSAERPKGSFSTLEIQRTEQGDSAMYLCASSRDYYNSPLHFGNGTRLTVT.

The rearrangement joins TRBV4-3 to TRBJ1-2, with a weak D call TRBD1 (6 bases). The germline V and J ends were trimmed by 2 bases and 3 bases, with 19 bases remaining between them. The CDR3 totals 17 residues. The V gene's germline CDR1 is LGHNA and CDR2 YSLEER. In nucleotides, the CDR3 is TGCGCCAGCAGCCAATTCCTGTTCCAGGGGAAATACTATGGCTACACCTTC. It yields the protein CASSQFLFQGKYYGYTF.

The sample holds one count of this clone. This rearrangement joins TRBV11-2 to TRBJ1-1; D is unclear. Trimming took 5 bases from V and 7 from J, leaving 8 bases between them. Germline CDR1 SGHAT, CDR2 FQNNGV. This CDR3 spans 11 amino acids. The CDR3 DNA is TGTGCCAGCAGCGCGAAATTTGAAGCTTTCTTT. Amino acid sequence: CASSAKFEAFF.

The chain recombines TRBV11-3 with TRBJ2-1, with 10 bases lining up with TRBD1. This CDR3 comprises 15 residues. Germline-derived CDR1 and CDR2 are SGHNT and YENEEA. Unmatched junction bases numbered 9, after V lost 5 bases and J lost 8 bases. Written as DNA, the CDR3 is TGTGCCAGCAGCCAAAGACAGGGGGCTAGGGATGAGCAGTTCTTC. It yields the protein CASSQRQGARDEQFF.

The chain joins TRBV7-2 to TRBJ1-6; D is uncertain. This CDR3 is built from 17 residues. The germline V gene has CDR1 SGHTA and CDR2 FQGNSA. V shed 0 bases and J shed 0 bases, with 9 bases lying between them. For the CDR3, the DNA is TGTGCCAGCAGCTTAGCGGGCAGAAACTCCTATAATTCACCCCTCCACTTT. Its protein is CASSLAGRNSYNSPLHF.